The TCR beta chain described here comes from a study of blood T cells in healthy people across ages (dated by TCRdb to 2014 to 2015). With respect to the entire study: In model experiments, roughly one uniquely barcoded TCR beta cDNA molecule per two T cells was captured by template switching. To avoid experimental bias, donors of different ages were randomly spread across the sequencing lanes. Two additional independent replicas of 1 million unique cDNA reads from the same blood draw were analyzed for two donors (one aged 18 to 30 and one aged 80 or older). The donors were split into four age groups: young (average 16 years), middle-aged (about 40), aged (more than 55) and long-lived (roughly 88). Using deep sequencing normalized with unique cDNA molecular identifiers, the study measured how TCR beta repertoire diversity changes with age.

The research as a whole found: Because donor CMV infection status was unknown, age-related changes in expanded clonotypes were potentially confounded. Estimates of total diversity from one million sequenced T cells were regarded as lower bounds and underestimates. Because profiling used bulk unsorted PBMCs, naive and antigen-experienced compartments could not be compared conclusively. Observed TCR beta diversity correlated strongly with the percentage of naive T cells measured by flow cytometry. Compared with the aged group, the long-lived group had more naive CD4+ T cells, fewer expanded clones and increased TCR diversity, suggesting age selection. As age increased, observed TCR beta diversity per million T cells dropped in a roughly linear way, and a significant reduction was already evident by age 40.

This clonotype was recorded at least ten times. Its antigen remains undetermined. No per-base quality is available; no much larger clone lies one base away. The donors were some 36 Caucasian individuals from Russia, aged about 6 to 95 years, who were systemically healthy. Each donor gave 8 to 10 milliliters of peripheral blood, collected into EDTA-treated Vacutainer tubes. Ficoll-Paque density-gradient centrifugation was used to isolate PBMCs, with at least 7 million per sample. Trizol reagent was used to extract total RNA from PBMCs, with at least 6 micrograms per sample. For every donor, flow cytometry on a PBMC aliquot measured the percentage of naive CD45RAhigh/CD27high T cells. Library preparation employed 5' RACE. Sequencing used an Illumina HiSeq 2500. A second PCR of about 7 to 12 cycles was run with a J-beta primer mix and a sample-barcoded 5' primer. Each TCR beta cDNA molecule received a unique molecular identifier from a template-switch 5' adaptor carrying 12 random nucleotides. Each sample yielded at least 2.5 million CDR3-containing paired-end reads. First-strand cDNA was synthesized from all RNA with the Mint cDNA synthesis kit, primed by a TRBC-specific oligonucleotide. All cDNA was treated with uracil-DNA glycosylase and then went through a first 18-cycle PCR with the universal primers M1SS and BC2_uni_R. The original pipeline was this. Each sample was normalized by randomly selecting 1 million high-quality reads, each carrying a distinct molecular identifier. Reads sharing molecular identifiers were discarded rather than binned into consensus sequences. MiTCR, set to a Q25 quality threshold and the strictest error-elimination algorithm, was used for CDR3 identification, clonotype clustering and error correction. A nonparametric unseen species model using Euler transformation provided a lower-bound estimate of total TCR beta diversity. TCRdb reran the public reads through fastp at Q25 and MiXCR, keeping productive beta chains. Rows with a matching CDR3 protein are joined into one entry that keeps the most common DNA and genes. These V and J calls rely on TCRdb rather than the paper's analysis. The sample profile shows roughly 900,000 distinct CDR3 sequences; 48% of them were found once. Of the sample, roughly 13% is held by the ten largest clones.

For CDR1 and CDR2, the germline V gene lists SGDLS and YYNGEE. V gives up 0 bases and J gives up 11 bases, and the segment between their germline ends measures 17 bases. The CDR3 covers 14 residues, taking in both the cysteine and the phenylalanine. The sequence is cut down to CDR3 DNA, 42 bases in frame from base 1. The V and J segments used are TRBV9 and TRBJ2-5; the D segment might be TRBD1 or TRBD2, since each matches 5 bases. The clonotype comes from a man in his thirties or forties in good health. The sample taken for sequencing was blood. CDR3 region: CASSVDWGFGEQYF. The DNA reads as follows: TGTGCCAGCAGCGTAGATTGGGGGTTCGGGGAGCAGTACTTC. The full variable domain, with segments outside the CDR3 supplied by the reference TRBV9 and TRBJ2-5 proteins, appears as DSGVTQTPKHLITATGQRVTLRCSPRSGDLSVYWYQQSLDQGLQFLIQYYNGEERAKGNILERFSAQQFPDLHSELNLSSLELGDSALYFCASSVDWGFGEQYFGPGTRLLVL.